This entry concerns a single T cell receptor beta chain. The CDR3 runs 14 residues. J lost 4 bases, V lost 8 bases, and 8 bases had no gene match. Germline V gene data show CDR1 as KGHSH and CDR2 as LQKENI. This sample is drawn from a study of shared clonotypes between healthy human individuals. At the level of the study: With ages of 18 to 49, the donors were two women and three men.

The protocol was immunoSEQ multiplex PCR, while the TCRdb copy is restricted to in-frame clones and leaves out a portion. Among about 2.3 million clones, 85% to 95% were seen once, and the ten largest hold 0.39%. Donors included only healthy HIV-negative adults lacking recent acute infections or vaccinations. The TCR was taken from a man younger than 35 in good health. Some clones in this sample may be carry-over from other donors' samples. Sequencing input: naive CD4+ T cells from PBMCs. Subset specified: CD45RA+ positively selected. This chain connects TRBV18 to TRBJ1-1, with 9 bases aligning to TRBD1. For the CDR3, the DNA is TGTGCCAGCCAAAAGGGGGGACAGGGCACTGAAGCTTTCTTT. It translates to CASQKGGQGTEAFF.